The 5 T cell receptor beta chains reported below all come from one sample, sequenced in a study of OX40 agonist ivuxolimab in advanced cancers. Method: immunoSEQ multiplex PCR; TCRdb's copy keeps in-frame clones and lacks some. The table lists 30,000 to 40,000 clones, 90% to 95% of them singletons, with about 20% in the top ten. Source: CD4+ or CD8+ T cells sorted from blood, taken in a trial of the OX40 agonist ivuxolimab. These receptors were obtained from an adult with an advanced solid tumor such as melanoma, head and neck, liver or kidney cancer.

The chain employs TRBV2 and TRBJ2-1, with 8 bases lining up with TRBD2. Germline CDR1 is SNHLY and CDR2 is FYNNEI. Unmatched junction bases numbered 6, after V lost 8 bases and J lost 0 bases. The CDR3 is 15 residues long. The CDR3 here is CASLRGGNSYNEQFF. CDR3 bases: TGTGCCAGCCTCCGGGGGGGAAACTCCTACAATGAGCAGTTCTTC.

The CDR3: CASSQDGHAETQYF. The CDR3 DNA reads TGCGCCAGCAGCCAAGATGGACATGCAGAGACCCAGTACTTC. The rearrangement uses TRBV4-1 and TRBJ2-5; D might be TRBD1 (5 bases). V lost 0 bases, J lost 4 bases, and 9 bases lay in between. Germline V gene lookup returns CDR1 MGHRA and CDR2 YSYEKL. The CDR3 spans 14 residues.

The genes are TRBV4-1 and TRBJ2-5; D is unresolved. The V and J ends lost 0 bases and 1 base respectively, with 9 bases between them. The CDR3 runs 15 residues. CDR1 is MGHRA and CDR2 is YSYEKL in the germline V gene. In nucleotides, the CDR3 is TGCGCCAGCAGCCAAGAATCCAGGCCCCAAGAGACCCAGTACTTC. This encodes CASSQESRPQETQYF.

The V and J genes are TRBV27 and TRBJ1-4; D remains unclear. V lost 6 bases and J 2 bases, leaving 10 bases between the germline ends. Germline assignment: CDR1 MNHEY and CDR2 SMNVEV (reference sequence). The CDR3 runs 14 residues. CDR3 coding DNA: TGTGCCAGCAGCCGGTTCGGGACTAATGAAAAACTGTTTTTT. Translation gives CASSRFGTNEKLFF.

This chain uses TRBV2 with TRBJ2-7; D unclear. V lost 1 base and J lost 4, with 8 bases in between. Germline values: CDR1 SNHLY, CDR2 FYNNEI. The CDR3 runs to 13 residues. The CDR3, as DNA: TGTGCCAGCAGTGAAGACATTACGTACGAGCAGTACTTC. It is translated as CASSEDITYEQYF.